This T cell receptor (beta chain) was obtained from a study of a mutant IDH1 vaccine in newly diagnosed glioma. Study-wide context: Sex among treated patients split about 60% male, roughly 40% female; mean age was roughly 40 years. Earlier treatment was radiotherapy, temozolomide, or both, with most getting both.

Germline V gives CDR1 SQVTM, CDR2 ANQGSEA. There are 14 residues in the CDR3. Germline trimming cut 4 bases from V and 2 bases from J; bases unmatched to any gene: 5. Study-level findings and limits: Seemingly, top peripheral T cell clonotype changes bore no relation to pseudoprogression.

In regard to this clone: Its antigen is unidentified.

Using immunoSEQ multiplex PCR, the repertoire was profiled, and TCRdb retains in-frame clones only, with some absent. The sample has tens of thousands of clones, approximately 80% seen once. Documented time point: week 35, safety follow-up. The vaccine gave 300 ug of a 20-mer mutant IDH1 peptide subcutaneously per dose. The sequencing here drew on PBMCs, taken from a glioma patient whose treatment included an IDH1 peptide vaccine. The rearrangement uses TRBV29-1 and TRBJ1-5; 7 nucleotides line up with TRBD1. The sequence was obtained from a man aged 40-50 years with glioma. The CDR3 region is CSVAQGSGNQPQHF. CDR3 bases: TGCAGCGTTGCACAGGGGTCGGGCAATCAGCCCCAGCATTTT.